This T cell receptor (beta chain) was observed in a study of identical twins. Whole-study findings and limits: It was cross-sectional statistical analysis, not following the same donors, that the conclusions relied on. Fewer insertions were carried by abundant cord blood beta clonotypes, but none was seen in memory repertoires. Researchers reported excess low generation probability among twin-shared out-of-frame alpha sequences.

About this clonotype: As yet, its antigen is unknown.

A universal primer binding site was introduced by template switching. The final cDNA contained unique molecular identifiers. A single record per CDR3 protein comes from TCRdb applying MiXCR to the 5' RACE reads. The repertoire holds approximately 1.8 million distinct CDR3 sequences, with about 30% as singletons. Per germline, CDR1 KGHDR and CDR2 SFDVKD. The CDR3 is 15 amino acids. J gave up 7 bases and V 7 bases, and 4 bases lay outside the gene matches. Sequenced input: cord blood. V and J are TRBV24-1 and TRBJ2-1; 15 positions agree with TRBD2. The receptor was derived from a newborn girl in good health. CDR3 DNA sequence: TGTGCCACCAGCTCCGGACTAGCGGGGGGGAATGAGCAGTTCTTC. It translates to CATSSGLAGGNEQFF.